Each of the 5 T cell receptor beta chains below was sequenced from the same sample in a study of T cell changes during pregnancy in multiple sclerosis. TCRdb's copy holds only in-frame clones and misses some; the assay was immunoSEQ multiplex PCR. The sample lists approximately 61,000 clones, 88% seen once, with 1.5% to 2% in the top ten. This sample comprised peripheral blood, obtained in the first trimester of pregnancy. The receptors come from a female donor with multiple sclerosis, enrolled in a pregnancy study.

This clone was counted a single time. V is TRBV19 and J is TRBJ1-1; TRBD1 might be the D (5 bases). Germline CDR1 and CDR2: LNHDA and SQIVND (reference sequence). This CDR3 is 14 amino acids long. Trimming took off 8 bases at V and 1 base at J, with 14 bases between the two ends. The CDR3 sequence: CASGRAGPNTEAFF. The CDR3, as DNA: TGTGCCAGTGGGCGGGCGGGACCGAACACTGAAGCTTTCTTT.

DNA of the CDR3: TGCGCCAGCAGCTTGGCCATCAGTGACTATGGCTACACCTTC. It codes for CASSLAISDYGYTF. The chain combines TRBV5-1 with TRBJ1-2; unclear D gene. The V end lost 0 bases, the J end lost 3 bases, and 9 bases lay between the germline ends. Germline CDR1 SGHRS, CDR2 YFSETQ. The CDR3 runs to 14 residues. The complete variable domain, with remaining parts taken from reference TRBV5-1 and TRBJ1-2, reads KAGVTQTPRYLIKTRGQQVTLSCSPISGHRSVSWYQQTPGQGLQFLFEYFSETQRNKGNFPGRFSGRQFSNSRSEMNVSTLELGDSALYLCASSLAISDYGYTFGSGTRLTVV.

This chain joins TRBV7-8 and TRBJ1-4; no reliable D call. Trimming took 5 bases from V and 11 from J, leaving 9 bases between them. The germline V gene encodes CDR1 SGHVS and CDR2 FQNEAQ. This CDR3 spans 11 amino acids. This CDR3 reads CASSAGWKLFF. CDR3 sequence (DNA): TGTGCCAGCAGCGCCGGGTGGAAACTGTTTTTT.

The rearrangement joins TRBV7-9 to TRBJ2-7; tentatively, D is TRBD2 (5 bases). Germline V lookup: CDR1 SEHNR, CDR2 FQNEAQ (reference sequence). Trimming shortened V by 5 bases and J by 3 bases, and 11 bases separated the two germline ends. This CDR3 has 13 residues. The CDR3, as DNA: TGTGCCAGCAGCACAACTAGATTCTACGAGCAGTACTTC. Translating gives CASSTTRFYEQYF.

The CDR3 nucleotides are TGTGCCAGCAGCACAGGGACCGTGTTAGAGACCCAGTACTTC. Residues: CASSTGTVLETQYF. The chain uses TRBV7-2 and TRBJ2-5; the D gene is possibly TRBD1 (6 bases). Germline values: CDR1 SGHTA, CDR2 FQGNSA. V gave up 5 bases and J gave up 4 bases, with 14 bases separating them. CDR3 size: 14 residues.